This TCR beta chain was observed in a study of blood T cell repertoires in COVID-19. Study-wide context: The cDNA or gDNA used as material had been derived from T cells, B-cell-depleted T cells, or PBMCs.

The CDR3 spans 15 residues. J lost 7 bases, V lost 3 bases, and 7 bases had no gene match. From germline, CDR1 is DFQATT and CDR2 SNEGSKA (reference sequence). This clone has only one observation. Original processing notes: Reference gene primer amplification gave nucleated cell count estimates. Using immunoSEQ multiplex PCR, the repertoire was profiled, and TCRdb retains in-frame clones only, with some absent. V and J calls and clone size are as listed in that table; D and trimming were resolved from the DNA. The sample consists of hundreds of thousands of clones, 75% to 90% of them appearing once. Participant ages covered 18 to 89 years across about 22 US areas. Categorization into cohorts depended on clinical history that participants reported.

The chain couples TRBV20-1 to TRBJ2-1, with TRBD2 matching over 12 bases. The source of this sequence is a woman younger than 45 who had recovered from COVID-19. Sequences were obtained from PBMCs or T cells enriched from blood (not recorded which). The chain's CDR3 is CSASRFLAGGNEQFF. CDR3 nucleotides: TGCAGTGCTAGTCGGTTTCTAGCGGGAGGGAATGAGCAGTTCTTC.